Each of the 8 T cell receptor beta chains below was sequenced from the same sample in a study of blood T cell repertoires in COVID-19. TCRdb's table, derived via immunoSEQ multiplex PCR, lists solely in-frame clones and lacks some. The table shows 120,000 to 150,000 clones, with approximately 84% occurring only once. The sequenced sample consisted of PBMCs or T cells enriched from blood (not recorded which). All receptors derive from a man aged 45-60 years in a cohort exposed to, infected with or recovered from COVID-19 (not recorded which).

The rearrangement joins TRBV6-2 or TRBV6-3 to TRBJ2-3; a weak D match, TRBD2 (5 bases). The CDR3 is made up of 14 amino acids. Germline CDR1 reads MNHEY; CDR2 reads SVGEGT. Trimming took 6 bases from V and 5 from J, leaving 15 bases between them. CDR3 amino acids: CASSSRWGEDTQYF. The DNA for the CDR3 is TGTGCCAGCAGCTCCCGTTGGGGAGAAGATACGCAGTATTTT.

The V call is TRBV29-1, the J call TRBJ2-3, with D unclear. Between the trimmed V and J ends, which lost 3 bases and 3 bases, there was a span of 25 bases. Germline CDR1 and CDR2: SQVTM and ANQGSEA. This CDR3 spans 18 amino acids. Written as DNA, the CDR3 is TGCAGCGTTGAGCCCGGAGCAGACTTCTCTTCGGGTACAGATACGCAGTATTTT. Its translation: CSVEPGADFSSGTDTQYF.

The chain has TRBV18 and TRBJ2-7; 7 nucleotides align to TRBD1. The CDR3 consists of 13 residues. Per the germline V gene, CDR1 is KGHSH and CDR2 is LQKENI. After removal of 1 base from V and 4 bases from J, the junction contained 1 base not matched to a gene. The CDR3, as DNA: TGTGCCAGCTCACCACTACAGGGGTACGAGCAGTACTTC. This sequence encodes CASSPLQGYEQYF.

The rearrangement uses TRBV7-9 and TRBJ1-4; D call uncertain. The CDR3 runs 17 residues. Germline V gives CDR1 SEHNR, CDR2 FQNEAQ (reference sequence). Trimming took off 0 bases at V and 1 base at J, with 12 bases between the two ends. CDR3 bases: TGTGCCAGCAGCTTAGCGCGGGGAGAAGGAACTAATGAAAAACTGTTTTTT. Encoded protein: CASSLARGEGTNEKLFF.

V and J are TRBV7-9 and TRBJ1-1; D is possibly TRBD1 (5 bases). This CDR3 region has 13 residues. Trimming cost V 8 bases and J 5 bases, with 15 bases left between them. The germline V gene has CDR1 SEHNR and CDR2 FQNEAQ (reference sequence). CDR3 residues: CASWTQGRTEAFF. The CDR3 DNA sequence: TGTGCCAGCTGGACCCAGGGTCGGACTGAAGCTTTCTTT.

The rearrangement links TRBV3-1 (or the pseudogene TRBV3-2) to TRBJ2-5; 13 bases are a match to TRBD2. V was pared by 4 bases and J by 5 bases, with 13 bases of the junction left unmatched. Germline V gene lookup returns CDR1 LGHDT and CDR2 YNNKEL (reference sequence). This CDR3 contains 18 residues. CDR3 sequence: CASSPFPTGTSGIETQYF. CDR3 DNA sequence: TGTGCCAGCAGCCCCTTCCCTACCGGGACTAGCGGGATTGAGACCCAGTACTTC.

The J gene is TRBJ2-2, the V gene TRBV5-6, with 8 bases that match TRBD1. Trimming at V came to 7 bases and at J to 3 bases, leaving 2 bases not matched to a gene. Germline V gene sequence: CDR1 SGHDT, CDR2 YYEEEE. The CDR3 totals 13 residues. CDR3 residues: CASGTGHTGELFF. The CDR3 nucleotides read TGTGCCAGCGGGACAGGCCACACCGGGGAGCTGTTTTTT.

CDR3 bases: TGCGCCAGCACCCAGTTAGCGGGAGAGACCTACGAGCAGTACTTC. As protein: CASTQLAGETYEQYF. This chain connects TRBV5-1 to TRBJ2-7, with TRBD2 matching 9 bases. Germline-derived CDR1 and CDR2 are SGHRS and YFSETQ. With V trimmed by 6 bases and J by 2 bases, 9 bases remained unmatched. The CDR3 runs to 15 residues.